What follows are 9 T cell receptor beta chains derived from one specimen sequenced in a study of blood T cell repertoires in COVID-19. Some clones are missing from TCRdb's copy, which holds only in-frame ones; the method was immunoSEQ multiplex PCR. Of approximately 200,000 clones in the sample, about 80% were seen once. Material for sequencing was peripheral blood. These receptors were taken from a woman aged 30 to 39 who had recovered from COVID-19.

CDR3 bases: TGTGCCAGCAGTCTAGCGGCCTCCTACAATGAGCAGTTCTTC. Encoded protein: CASSLAASYNEQFF. V and J are TRBV6-5 and TRBJ2-1; 7 bases are a match to TRBD2. CDR1 is MNHEY, CDR2 SVGAGI, per germline. CDR3 length: 14 residues. V gave up 5 bases and J gave up 0 bases; unmatched junction bases: 1.

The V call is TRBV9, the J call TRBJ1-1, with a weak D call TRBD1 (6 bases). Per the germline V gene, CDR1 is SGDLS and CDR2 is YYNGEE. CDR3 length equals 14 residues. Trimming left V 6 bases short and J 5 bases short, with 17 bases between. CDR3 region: CASTPNRDTTEAFF. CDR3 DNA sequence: TGTGCCAGCACCCCCAACAGGGATACAACTGAAGCTTTCTTT.

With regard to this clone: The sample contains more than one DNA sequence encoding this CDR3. The CDR3 sequence is CASSAVRGGYEQYF. CDR3 in DNA: TGTGCCAGCAGCGCAGTTCGCGGGGGCTACGAGCAGTACTTC. The chain employs TRBV7-8 and TRBJ2-7, with 7 bases matching TRBD2. Germline-derived CDR1 and CDR2 are SGHVS and FQNEAQ. CDR3 length: 14 residues. V lost 5 bases and J lost 3; bases outside the gene matches: 7. The whole variable domain, filled in from reference TRBV7-8 and TRBJ2-7, reads GAGVSQSPRYKVAKRGQDVALRCDPISGHVSLFWYQQALGQGPEFLTYFQNEAQLDKSGLPSDRFFAERPEGSVSTLKIQRTQQEDSAVYLCASSAVRGGYEQYFGPGTRLTVT.

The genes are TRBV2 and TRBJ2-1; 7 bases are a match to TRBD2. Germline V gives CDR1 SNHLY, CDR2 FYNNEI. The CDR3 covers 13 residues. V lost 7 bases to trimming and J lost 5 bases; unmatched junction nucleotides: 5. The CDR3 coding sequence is TGTGCCAGCAAGGGGCGGGAGCACAATGAGCAGTTCTTC. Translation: CASKGREHNEQFF.

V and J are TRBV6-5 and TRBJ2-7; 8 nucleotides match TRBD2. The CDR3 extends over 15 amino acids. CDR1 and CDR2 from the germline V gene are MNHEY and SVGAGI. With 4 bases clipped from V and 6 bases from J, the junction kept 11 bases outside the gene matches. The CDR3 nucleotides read TGTGCCAGCAGTTTCCTAGCGGGTACGGCGGGCGAGCAGTACTTC. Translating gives CASSFLAGTAGEQYF.

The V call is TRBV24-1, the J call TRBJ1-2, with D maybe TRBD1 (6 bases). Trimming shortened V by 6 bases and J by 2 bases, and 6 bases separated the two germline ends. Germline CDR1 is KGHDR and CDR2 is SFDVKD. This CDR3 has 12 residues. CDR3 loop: CATSRGNYGYTF. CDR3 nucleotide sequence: TGTGCCACCAGTAGGGGGAACTATGGCTACACCTTC.

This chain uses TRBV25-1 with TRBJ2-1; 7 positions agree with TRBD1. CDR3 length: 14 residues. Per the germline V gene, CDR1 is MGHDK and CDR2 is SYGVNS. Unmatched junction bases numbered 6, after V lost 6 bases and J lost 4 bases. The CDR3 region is CASRGTAFYNEQFF. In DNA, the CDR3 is TGTGCCAGCAGGGGGACAGCCTTTTACAATGAGCAGTTCTTC.

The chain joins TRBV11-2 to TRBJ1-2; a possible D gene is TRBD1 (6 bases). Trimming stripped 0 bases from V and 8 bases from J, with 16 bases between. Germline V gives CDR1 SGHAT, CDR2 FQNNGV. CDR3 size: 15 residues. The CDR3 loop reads CASSLDSVQGGGYTF. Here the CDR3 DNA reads TGTGCCAGCAGCTTAGATTCGGTACAGGGCGGGGGCTACACCTTC.

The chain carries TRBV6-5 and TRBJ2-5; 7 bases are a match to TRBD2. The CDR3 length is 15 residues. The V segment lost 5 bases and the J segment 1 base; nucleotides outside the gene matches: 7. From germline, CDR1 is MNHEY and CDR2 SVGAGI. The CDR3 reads CASSPSGMAQETQYF. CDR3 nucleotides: TGTGCCAGCAGTCCCAGCGGGATGGCCCAAGAGACCCAGTACTTC.